The 14 T cell receptor beta chains below were found in one sample sequenced in a study of cytomegalovirus exposure and HLA in healthy donors. Clones were sequenced by immunoSEQ multiplex PCR, and TCRdb holds only the in-frame ones, with some missing. The sample consists of some 140,000 clones, 75% to 90% of them appearing once. The source material was PBMCs. All receptors come from a man younger than 30 in good health and CMV-seropositive.

There are a few counts of this clone. The rearrangement links TRBV7-9 to TRBJ1-1; tentatively, D is TRBD1 (5 bases). Per the germline V gene, CDR1 is SEHNR and CDR2 is FQNEAQ (reference sequence). The CDR3 consists of 14 residues. The V end was cut by 4 bases, the J end by 4 bases, with 13 bases between. Written as DNA, the CDR3 is TGTGCCAGCAGCTACATGCAGGGTGGCACTGAAGCTTTCTTT. Protein sequence: CASSYMQGGTEAFF.

This chain links TRBV19 with TRBJ1-1; D gene ambiguous. V lost 2 bases and J 5 bases, leaving 9 bases between the germline ends. The CDR3 is 13 residues long. Germline CDR1 reads LNHDA; CDR2 reads SQIVND (reference sequence). CDR3 region: CASSIPPGTEAFF. The CDR3 DNA sequence: TGTGCCAGTAGTATACCTCCGGGGACTGAAGCTTTCTTT.

The CDR3 DNA reads as TGCGCCAGCAGCTTGGGCAGTGAGCAGTTCTTC. This encodes CASSLGSEQFF. The V and J genes are TRBV5-1 and TRBJ2-1; D not certain. V was trimmed by 0 bases and J by 9 bases, leaving 4 bases between them. The CDR3 extends over 11 amino acids. Germline CDR1 reads SGHRS; CDR2 reads YFSETQ.

This clone was picked up a small number of times. The V gene is TRBV7-9, the J gene TRBJ1-2; 8 nucleotides agree with TRBD1. This CDR3 spans 14 amino acids. V shed 3 bases, J shed 4 bases, and the junction held 4 bases outside the gene matches. Germline CDR1 and CDR2: SEHNR and FQNEAQ (reference sequence). CDR3 coding DNA: TGTGCCAGCAGCTTTGGACAGGGTCGCTATGGCTACACCTTC. Protein sequence: CASSFGQGRYGYTF. The full variable domain, in which reference TRBV7-9 and TRBJ1-2 provide the parts outside the CDR3, is DTGVSQNPRHKITKRGQNVTFRCDPISEHNRLYWYRQTLGQGPEFLTYFQNEAQLEKSRLLSDRFSAERPKGSFSTLEIQRTEQGDSAMYLCASSFGQGRYGYTFGSGTRLTVV.

This clone came up once. The genes are TRBV19 and TRBJ2-7; 11 nucleotides line up with TRBD1. The CDR3 has 15 amino acids. Germline V gene sequence: CDR1 LNHDA, CDR2 SQIVND (reference sequence). After removal of 3 bases from V and 2 bases from J, the junction contained 3 bases not matched to a gene. CDR3 region: CASSIRDRGAYEQYF. CDR3 nucleotides: TGTGCCAGTAGTATTAGGGACAGGGGGGCCTACGAGCAGTACTTC.

The chain is built from TRBV7-9 and TRBJ2-7; 8 bases map to TRBD1. V dropped 4 bases and J dropped 3; count of bases not matched to a gene: 11. This CDR3 contains 16 residues. CDR1 and CDR2 from the germline V gene are SEHNR and FQNEAQ (reference sequence). This CDR3 reads CASSSWTGISYYEQYF. CDR3 sequence (DNA): TGTGCCAGCAGCTCGTGGACAGGGATCTCGTACTACGAGCAGTACTTC.

The genes are TRBV19 and TRBJ1-1; D is unclear. This CDR3 comprises 15 residues. Trimming cost V 0 bases and J 4 bases, with 12 bases left between them. The germline CDR1 and CDR2 sequences are LNHDA and SQIVND (reference sequence). CDR3: CASSIDSIRGTEAFF. CDR3 bases: TGTGCCAGTAGTATAGACAGTATCAGAGGCACTGAAGCTTTCTTT.

For this clone: The sample holds other DNA sequences that translate to the same CDR3. V gene TRBV18 combines with J gene TRBJ1-2, with D possibly matching TRBD1 (6 bases). V lost 5 bases and J lost 5, with 12 bases in between. CDR3 length: 13 amino acids. The germline V gene encodes CDR1 KGHSH and CDR2 LQKENI. The CDR3 DNA reads TGTGCCAGCTCAAGTGACAGGACGTATGGCTACACCTTC. Protein product: CASSSDRTYGYTF.

This chain joins TRBV5-1 and TRBJ2-1; 7 positions agree with TRBD2. V shed 2 bases, J shed 3 bases, and the junction held 5 bases outside the gene matches. The CDR3 consists of 15 residues. The V gene's germline CDR1 is SGHRS and CDR2 YFSETQ. The CDR3 sequence is CASSFVGGYYNEQFF. The CDR3 DNA is TGCGCCAGCAGCTTTGTGGGGGGGTACTACAATGAGCAGTTCTTC.

The V call is TRBV29-1, the J call TRBJ2-1; D is possibly TRBD1 (6 bases). The V gene's germline CDR1 is SQVTM and CDR2 ANQGSEA. V shed 1 base and J shed 4 bases, with 14 bases lying between them. This CDR3 region has 15 residues. The CDR3 DNA is TGCAGCGTTGAAGTAGGGGGTTCAGGGTACAATGAGCAGTTCTTC. It is translated as CSVEVGGSGYNEQFF.

The gene calls are TRBV13 and TRBJ2-1; TRBD2 matches 7 bases. There are 15 residues in the CDR3. Per germline, CDR1 PRHDT and CDR2 FYEKMQ (reference sequence). Trimming at V came to 2 bases and at J to 4 bases, leaving 5 bases not matched to a gene. For the CDR3, the DNA is TGTGCCAGCAGCTTAATGCTAGCGGAATACAATGAGCAGTTCTTC. Translating it yields CASSLMLAEYNEQFF.

This clone has only one observation. The J gene is TRBJ2-3, the V gene TRBV10-3, with 11 bases that match TRBD2. The V gene's germline CDR1 is ENHRY and CDR2 SYGVKD. The CDR3 is 15 amino acids. Trimming took 7 bases from V and 1 from J; bases not matched to a gene: 4. The CDR3 sequence is CAITSGLAGTDTQYF. In nucleotides, the CDR3 is TGTGCCATCACTTCGGGACTAGCGGGCACAGATACGCAGTATTTT.

For the CDR3, the DNA is TGTGCCAGCAGTTCCTTAGGGACTAGCGGAACCTACGAGCAGTACTTC. This translates into CASSSLGTSGTYEQYF. This chain connects TRBV6-5 to TRBJ2-5; 11 bases fit TRBD2. The DNA end favors TRBJ2-7, so the J call may be wrong. The CDR3 spans 16 residues. Germline loops: CDR1 MNHEY, CDR2 SVGAGI.

The DNA of the CDR3 is TGTGCCAGTAGTATCGCGAGTGAGCAGTTCTTC. This translates into CASSIASEQFF. This chain uses TRBV19 with TRBJ2-1; D not resolved. V lost 3 bases to trimming and J lost 9 bases, with 6 bases between them. Germline V gene sequence: CDR1 LNHDA, CDR2 SQIVND (reference sequence). There are 11 residues in the CDR3.